A single T cell receptor beta chain is shown here with its context. Its antigen remains unidentified. Within one base of it there is no much larger clone, and no base qualities were kept. The sample is drawn from a study of T cell repertoires in cytomegalovirus infection (dated by TCRdb to about 2019). Some background on the complete study: Donor HLA type was relevant to the analysis, as public TCR beta signatures indicated carriage of CMV infection together with the matching HLA type.

Sequencing was performed on an Illumina HiSeq 1500. TCRdb passed the public sequencing reads through fastp at Q25 and MiXCR, retaining productive beta sequences. For every CDR3 protein sequence, its rows merge into one entry that carries the most common genes and DNA. This sample lists fewer than 200,000 distinct CDR3 sequences; about 20% were detected once. Of the sample, roughly 2.9% is held by the ten largest clones. The cysteine opens and the phenylalanine closes a CDR3 of 15 amino acids. Only CDR3 DNA remains: 45 bases, in frame from the first base. Based on the germline V gene, the CDR1 and CDR2 sequences are KGHSH and LQKENI. For this chain, trimming is 5 bases at the V end and 4 bases at the J end, and the number of junction bases without a gene match is 8. What the research found in general, with its limitations: In both this cohort and an independent cohort of approximately 350 donors, the cumulative frequency of public TCR beta family members distinguished carriers of CMV infection plus the relevant HLA type. The ex vivo response was dominated by HLA-C-restricted CMV-specific TCR beta clonotypes, which also provided the single most frequent clonotype in two of eight donors.

Sequenced input: PBMCs. The sequence came from a human donor in good health (CMV status not recorded). Some clones in this sample may be carry-over from other donors' samples. The chain employs TRBV18 and TRBJ2-1, and 7 junctional nucleotides match TRBD1. The DNA is TGTGCCAGCTCAGGCCTGGGACAGAATTACAATGAGCAGTTCTTC. Translated, this is CASSGLGQNYNEQFF.